The present TCR beta chain was sequenced within a study of cytomegalovirus exposure and HLA in healthy donors. Libraries were prepared by immunoSEQ multiplex PCR; TCRdb keeps only in-frame clonotypes and omits some of them. This table has 250,000 to 350,000 clones, 88% appearing once. This clone was detected once. Material for sequencing was PBMCs. The clonotype was recovered from a man aged 25 to 40 in good health and CMV-seronegative.

The CDR3 DNA sequence: TGTGCCAGTAGTTTCCTCACCCGCCAGGGGAGGGGGAACACTGAAGCTTTCTTT. This translates into CASSFLTRQGRGNTEAFF. The chain uses TRBV19 and TRBJ1-1; tentatively, D is TRBD1 (6 bases). This CDR3 comprises 18 residues. V was shortened by 5 bases and J by 1 base, with 23 bases between the two germline ends. CDR1 LNHDA and CDR2 SQIVND come from the germline V gene (reference sequence).